Listed here are 12 T cell receptor beta chains from one sample, sequenced in a study of beta chain features in type 1 diabetes. No antigens are known for them. What was sequenced were expressed TCRB transcripts, since all of the isolated RNA had been reverse transcribed. Only in-frame clones appear in the TCRdb table, and some are missing; sequencing was by immunoSEQ multiplex PCR. This table has 300,000 to 450,000 clones, around a tenth appearing once. Study conclusions and caveats: A moderate, significant TCRB CDR3 shortening appeared in type 1 diabetes across four CD4+ subsets.

Source material: central memory CD4+ T cells from blood. The receptors derive from a man aged 25-40 years with type 1 diabetes.

Comments on this clone: Relative to the germline gene, one junction end is altered; a read error may explain this. This sequence joins TRBV6-1 and TRBJ2-5; 7 nucleotides agree with TRBD2. The germline CDR1 and CDR2 sequences are MNHNS and SASEGT. The CDR3 runs to 17 residues. Written as DNA, the CDR3 is TGTGCCATCAGTGGGACCCCTAGCGGATCATCCCAAGAGACCCAGTACTTC. Its translation is CAISGTPSGSSQETQYF.

The table lists this clone with a few counts. The chain links TRBV7-2 to TRBJ2-7; D is unresolved. The CDR3 consists of 14 residues. Germline CDR1 reads SGHTA; CDR2 reads FQGNSA. Between the trimmed V and J ends, which lost 3 bases and 2 bases, there was a span of 11 bases. The CDR3 loop is CASSFLGWAYEQYF. The CDR3 bases are TGTGCCAGCAGCTTTTTGGGTTGGGCCTACGAGCAGTACTTC. Looking up the rest from reference TRBV7-2 and TRBJ2-7 gives the full variable domain: GAGVSQSPSNKVTEKGKDVELRCDPISGHTALYWYRQSLGQGLEFLIYFQGNSAPDKSGLPSDRFSAERTGGSVSTLTIQRTQQEDSAVYLCASSFLGWAYEQYFGPGTRLTVT.

This chain connects TRBV5-1 to TRBJ1-5; D is ambiguous. The CDR3 sequence is 14 residues long. Looked up from germline, CDR1 is SGHRS and CDR2 is YFSETQ. V shed 0 bases and J shed 2 bases, with 6 bases lying between them. This CDR3 is CASSLGMGNQPQHF. DNA of the CDR3: TGCGCCAGCAGCTTGGGAATGGGCAATCAGCCCCAGCATTTT.

This clone was recorded at least ten times. The rearrangement joins TRBV15 to TRBJ2-1; D possibly corresponds to TRBD2 (6 bases). The germline gives CDR1 LNHNV, CDR2 YYDKDF (reference sequence). V dropped 3 bases and J dropped 5 bases, with 20 bases sitting between them. This CDR3 comprises 17 residues. CDR3 protein: CATSRSLGSSGHNEQFF. CDR3 bases: TGTGCCACCAGCAGGTCCTTGGGGAGTAGCGGTCACAATGAGCAGTTCTTC.

CDR3 region: CASSSRGGSNEQFF. The CDR3 region has the DNA TGTGCCAGCAGCTCCCGAGGCGGAAGCAATGAGCAGTTCTTC. The chain has TRBV7-6 and TRBJ2-1; D not resolved. Germline CDR1 SGHVS, CDR2 FNYEAQ. Deletions cut 4 bases from V and 6 bases from J, with 13 bases between. The CDR3 runs 14 residues.

J is TRBJ2-1 and V is TRBV11-2; D unresolved. V was pared by 2 bases and J by 8 bases, with 4 bases between. This CDR3 spans 11 amino acids. The germline CDR1 and CDR2 sequences are SGHAT and FQNNGV. CDR3 sequence: CASSLTHEQFF. CDR3 DNA sequence: TGTGCCAGCAGCTTAACTCATGAGCAGTTCTTC.

The rearrangement joins TRBV7-6 to TRBJ2-1, with unresolved D. CDR3 length equals 10 residues. Deletions cut 5 bases from V and 5 bases from J, with 1 base between. Per the germline V gene, CDR1 is SGHVS and CDR2 is FNYEAQ. In DNA form, the CDR3 reads TGTGCCAGCAGCGACAATGAGCAGTTCTTC. Translating it yields CASSDNEQFF. Using reference TRBV7-6 and TRBJ2-1 for the parts outside the CDR3, the full variable domain is GAGVSQSPRYKVTKRGQDVALRCDPISGHVSLYWYRQALGQGPEFLTYFNYEAQQDKSGLPNDRFSAERPEGSISTLTIQRTEQRDSAMYRCASSDNEQFFGPGTRLTVL.

This clone appeared a few times. The chain is built from TRBV30 and TRBJ2-5; 11 bases match TRBD1. Germline assignment: CDR1 GTSNPN and CDR2 SVGIG (reference sequence). The V and J ends lost 5 bases and 11 bases, in that order; junction bases with no gene match: 13. The length of the CDR3 is 14 residues. DNA for the CDR3: TGTGCCTGGGCCGGGACAGGGGGTTTCGGGGAGCAGTACTTC. Its translation: CAWAGTGGFGEQYF.

This clone was detected once. The V gene is TRBV9, the J gene TRBJ2-1; 7 bases agree with TRBD2. CDR3 length: 16 amino acids. Unmatched junction bases numbered 9, after V lost 0 bases and J lost 6 bases. Per the germline V gene, CDR1 is SGDLS and CDR2 is YYNGEE. The chain's CDR3 is CASSVGGRTRGNEQFF. CDR3 DNA: TGTGCCAGCAGCGTAGGAGGTCGGACTAGGGGCAATGAGCAGTTCTTC. Variable domain in full (rest from reference TRBV9 and TRBJ2-1): DSGVTQTPKHLITATGQRVTLRCSPRSGDLSVYWYQQSLDQGLQFLIQYYNGEERAKGNILERFSAQQFPDLHSELNLSSLELGDSALYFCASSVGGRTRGNEQFFGPGTRLTVL.

This clone was seen many times. The chain carries TRBV5-4 and TRBJ1-1; TRBD1 matches 7 bases. The CDR3 sequence is 13 residues long. The germline V gene has CDR1 SGHNT and CDR2 YYREEE (reference sequence). The V segment lost 7 bases and the J segment 1 base; nucleotides outside the gene matches: 4. The CDR3 loop is CASRGQKNTEAFF. CDR3 DNA sequence: TGTGCCAGCCGGGGACAGAAGAACACTGAAGCTTTCTTT. Full variable domain (outside the CDR3, taken from reference TRBV5-4 and TRBJ1-1): ETGVTQSPTHLIKTRGQQVTLRCSSQSGHNTVSWYQQALGQGPQFIFQYYREEENGRGNFPPRFSGLQFPNYSSELNVNALELDDSALYLCASRGQKNTEAFFGQGTRLTVV.

CDR3 nucleotide sequence: TGTGCCAGCAGCAAAGTAGGGAACCCCTACAATGAGCAGTTCTTC. The encoded protein is CASSKVGNPYNEQFF. V usage is TRBV21-1 and J usage is TRBJ2-1. TRBV21-1 is reported as a pseudogene. There are 15 residues in the CDR3.

This clone has only a few counts. This chain uses TRBV4-1 with TRBJ1-5; tentative D call: TRBD1 (5 bases). The CDR3 runs 15 residues. The V gene's germline CDR1 is MGHRA and CDR2 YSYEKL. The germline V and J ends were trimmed by 1 base and 6 bases, with 13 bases remaining between them. The CDR3 here is CASSQAERGTQPQHF. The CDR3 region has the DNA TGCGCCAGCAGCCAAGCCGAAAGGGGTACTCAGCCCCAGCATTTT.